Listed below are T cell receptor beta chains from one sample, sequenced in a study of T cells in localized non-small cell lung cancer. Profiling relied on immunoSEQ multiplex PCR, and the TCRdb table lists in-frame clones only, not all of them. Of tens of thousands of clones in the sample, 81% were seen once. The material sequenced was peripheral blood mononuclear cells, taken before any cancer treatment. The receptors were sampled from a man aged 40-75 years with stage III lung adenocarcinoma. The CDR3 runs from the conserved cysteine through the conserved F or W. D genes are given only for firm matches. Part of the rows lack a size; the others show once, few, many or a class for expanded clones.

size	V	D	J	CDR3	DNA
-	TRBV19	-	TRBJ2-5	CASSGASGETQYF	TGTGCCAGTAGTGGGGCATCGGGGGAGACCCAGTACTTC
few	TRBV2	-	TRBJ1-3	CASRDTGEGGGNTIYF	TGTGCCAGCAGAGATACTGGGGAAGGAGGAGGAAACACCATATATTTT
-	TRBV5-1	-	TRBJ2-2	CASSLGGTGELFF	TGCGCCAGCAGCTTGGGGGGCACCGGGGAGCTGTTTTTT
-	TRBV29-1	-	TRBJ1-1	CSVDPGEDTEAFF	TGCAGCGTTGATCCGGGGGAGGACACTGAAGCTTTCTTT
few	TRBV30	TRBD1	TRBJ1-5	CAWSGTGGVSLDQPQHF	TGTGCCTGGAGTGGGACAGGGGGCGTTAGCTTGGATCAGCCCCAGCATTTT
-	TRBV7-8	-	TRBJ1-1	CASSLDQGWIAEAFF	TGTGCCAGCAGCTTGGATCAGGGCTGGATCGCTGAAGCTTTCTTT
-	TRBV5-1	-	TRBJ2-3	CASTQGIADTQYF	TGCGCCAGCACCCAGGGGATCGCAGATACGCAGTATTTT
few	TRBV27	-	TRBJ1-6	CASSFIRYNSPLHF	TGTGCCAGCAGTTTCATCAGGTATAATTCACCCCTCCACTTT
-	TRBV30	TRBD1	TRBJ2-2	CAWSPGQGNTGELFF	TGTGCCTGGAGTCCGGGACAGGGTAACACCGGGGAGCTGTTTTTT
few	TRBV2	-	TRBJ1-6	CASSETGGWAPLHF	TGTGCCAGCAGTGAGACCGGGGGGTGGGCACCCCTCCACTTT
-	TRBV10-3	TRBD2	TRBJ2-4	CAISDLGLGGMGIQYF	TGTGCCATCAGTGATCTCGGACTGGGGGGGATGGGCATTCAGTACTTC
-	TRBV13	TRBD1	TRBJ1-2	CASSPSLLTGGSGGYTF	TGTGCCAGCAGCCCATCTCTACTAACAGGGGGCAGTGGTGGCTACACCTTC
-	TRBV14	TRBD1	TRBJ1-6	CASSRLDRGNSPLHF	TGTGCCAGCAGCCGCCTGGACAGGGGGAATTCACCCCTCCACTTT
-	TRBV27	TRBD1	TRBJ1-6	CASSFLGQSNSPLHF	TGTGCCAGCAGTTTTTTGGGACAGTCAAATTCACCCCTCCACTTT
-	TRBV5-4	-	TRBJ2-3	CASSPSTDTQYF	TGTGCCAGCAGCCCCTCCACAGATACGCAGTATTTT
few	TRBV9	TRBD1	TRBJ1-2	CASSPSGTGVYGYTF	TGTGCCAGCAGCCCCTCCGGGACAGGGGTCTATGGCTACACCTTC
few	TRBV7-8	-	TRBJ1-1	CASSPGQIMNTEAFF	TGTGCCAGCAGCCCCGGACAGATAATGAACACTGAAGCTTTCTTT
-	TRBV9	TRBD1	TRBJ2-7	CASSVGTGGGEQYF	TGTGCCAGCAGCGTAGGCACAGGGGGCGGCGAGCAGTACTTC
few	TRBV6-1	TRBD1	TRBJ2-7	CASKQGAVYEQYF	TGTGCCAGCAAACAGGGGGCAGTCTACGAGCAGTACTTC
-	TRBV5-1	-	TRBJ2-5	CASSLSSGVSFRETQYF	TGCGCCAGCAGCTTGTCTTCCGGGGTCTCCTTTCGAGAGACCCAGTACTTC
-	TRBV23-1	TRBD1	TRBJ1-5	CASGSGGWGDQPQHF	TGCGCCAGCGGCTCAGGGGGCTGGGGGGATCAGCCCCAGCATTTT
once	TRBV15	TRBD2	TRBJ2-4	CATSRGLAGDIQYF	TGTGCCACCAGCAGGGGACTAGCTGGGGACATTCAGTACTTC
once	TRBV5-1	TRBD1	TRBJ1-2	CASSFPDRAYGYTF	TGCGCCAGCAGCTTCCCGGACAGGGCCTATGGCTACACCTTC